This T cell receptor (beta chain) emerged from a study of blood T cell repertoires in COVID-19. Overall study: The United States, Italy and Spain supplied acute and convalescent COVID-19 samples. In each case, the material was cDNA or gDNA derived from T cells, B-cell-depleted T cells, or PBMCs.

As originally analysed: Nucleated cell number was recorded as an estimate derived from reference gene primer amplification. Clones were read by immunoSEQ multiplex PCR, and TCRdb kept only the in-frame ones, dropping some. V and J calls and clone size are copied from that table; D and trimming were computed from the DNA. The sample shows about 200,000 clones, 89% of them seen only once. The sequence was collected from a man in his sixties who had recovered from COVID-19. The sample consisted of peripheral blood.

The CDR3 spells CASSLTGRSSNQPQHF. The DNA for the CDR3 is TGTGCCAGCAGCTTAACAGGGCGGTCGAGCAATCAGCCCCAGCATTTT. This chain links TRBV13 with TRBJ1-5; TRBD1 is a possible D gene (6 bases). V lost 2 bases to trimming and J lost 1 base, with 12 bases between them. The germline V gene has CDR1 PRHDT and CDR2 FYEKMQ (reference sequence). The CDR3 has 16 amino acids.